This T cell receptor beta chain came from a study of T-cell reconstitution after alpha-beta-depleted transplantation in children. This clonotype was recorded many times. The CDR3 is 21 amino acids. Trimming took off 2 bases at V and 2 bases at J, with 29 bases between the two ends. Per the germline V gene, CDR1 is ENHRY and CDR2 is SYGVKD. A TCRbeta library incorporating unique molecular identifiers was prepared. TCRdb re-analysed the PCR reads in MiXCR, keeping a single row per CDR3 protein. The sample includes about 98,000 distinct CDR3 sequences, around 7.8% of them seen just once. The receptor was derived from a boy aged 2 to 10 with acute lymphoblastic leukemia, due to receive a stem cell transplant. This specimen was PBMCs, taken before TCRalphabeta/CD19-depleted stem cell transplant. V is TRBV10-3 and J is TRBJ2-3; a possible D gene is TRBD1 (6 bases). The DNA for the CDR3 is TGTGCCATCAGTGAGCCAACACAGGGATTACCTAAATCCTCTTACACAGATACGCAGTATTTT. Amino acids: CAISEPTQGLPKSSYTDTQYF.